One and the same sample provided the 12 T cell receptor beta chains below, sequenced in a study of blood T cell repertoires in COVID-19 (dated by TCRdb to 2020 to 2022). To prepare the library, the immunoSEQ multiplex PCR assay was applied. What TCRdb holds here is the immuneACCESS table cut down to in-frame rearrangements. Part of the clones is not present; checked against another copy, under half of the missing clones reflect an unresolved V gene, and the others are unexplained. This sample has 350,000 to 400,000 clones in its table, and approximately 89% of those were observed once. Around 1.9% of the sample comes from the top ten. The sequencing input was PBMCs or T cells enriched from blood (not recorded which). The receptors were sampled from a man aged 35 to 55 in a cohort exposed to, infected with or recovered from COVID-19 (not recorded which).

The chain links TRBV6-1 to TRBJ2-7; no firm D call. In germline, CDR1 is MNHNS, CDR2 SASEGT. The CDR3 runs to 15 residues. Trimming shortened V by 3 bases and J by 2 bases, and 14 bases separated the two germline ends. CDR3 loop: CASSDGPLETYEQYF. Written as DNA, the CDR3 is TGTGCCAGCAGTGACGGTCCCCTTGAGACCTACGAGCAGTACTTC.

This chain links TRBV5-1 with TRBJ2-7, with TRBD1 as a possible D gene (6 bases). Germline values: CDR1 SGHRS, CDR2 YFSETQ. The V and J ends lost 4 bases and 7 bases respectively, with 21 bases between them. There are 15 residues in the CDR3. The CDR3 loop is CASSPSDRSWGEQYF. The CDR3 nucleotides are TGCGCCAGCAGCCCCTCCGACAGGAGCTGGGGGGAGCAGTACTTC.

The CDR3 DNA reads as TGCGCCAGCAGCCAGAAAGCGGGGATAGAGACCCAGTACTTC. It yields the protein CASSQKAGIETQYF. The chain couples TRBV5-1 to TRBJ2-5, with 7 bases matching TRBD2. V gave up 4 bases and J gave up 4 bases; unmatched junction bases: 7. CDR1 and CDR2 from the germline V gene are SGHRS and YFSETQ. The CDR3 spans 14 residues. The whole variable domain, filled in from reference TRBV5-1 and TRBJ2-5, reads KAGVTQTPRYLIKTRGQQVTLSCSPISGHRSVSWYQQTPGQGLQFLFEYFSETQRNKGNFPGRFSGRQFSNSRSEMNVSTLELGDSALYLCASSQKAGIETQYFGPGTRLLVL.

The chain carries TRBV3-1 (or the pseudogene TRBV3-2) and TRBJ2-1, with D perhaps TRBD2 (5 bases). Germline V gene data show CDR1 as LGHDT and CDR2 as YNNKEL (reference sequence). The CDR3 sequence is 14 residues long. Deletions cut 4 bases from V and 9 bases from J, with 16 bases between. The CDR3 sequence: CASSPGSGFLEQFF. In DNA, the CDR3 is TGTGCCAGCAGCCCGGGGAGTGGGTTTCTTGAGCAGTTCTTC.

This rearrangement joins TRBV9 to TRBJ2-7, with D possibly being TRBD2 (6 bases). The ends were cut back, 4 bases at V and 6 bases at J, with 17 bases in the middle. The CDR3 has 14 amino acids. Germline loops: CDR1 SGDLS, CDR2 YYNGEE. The CDR3 DNA follows: TGTGCCAGCAGCCAAGGAGGGTCCGGAGGCGAGCAGTACTTC. Its translation: CASSQGGSGGEQYF.

The chain combines TRBV7-9 with TRBJ1-2, with 8 positions matching TRBD1. V shed 5 bases, J shed 5 bases, and the junction held 4 bases outside the gene matches. Per germline, CDR1 SEHNR and CDR2 FQNEAQ (reference sequence). CDR3 length: 13 residues. The CDR3 DNA reads as TGTGCCAGCAGCAAAGACAGGGGTTATGGCTACACCTTC. This sequence encodes CASSKDRGYGYTF.

This chain links TRBV5-1 with TRBJ1-3, with 9 bases matching TRBD1. The junction had 9 bases not matched to a gene; V was cut back by 4 bases and J by 4 bases. The length of the CDR3 is 16 residues. Germline V gene sequence: CDR1 SGHRS, CDR2 YFSETQ. The CDR3 DNA sequence: TGCGCCAGCAGCATTCAACAGGGGGCCCCGGGAAACACCATATATTTT. Protein sequence: CASSIQQGAPGNTIYF.

The chain couples TRBV27 to TRBJ1-4; unclear D gene. This CDR3 comprises 15 residues. CDR1 and CDR2 from the germline V gene are MNHEY and SMNVEV (reference sequence). V shed 1 base and J shed 7 bases, with 13 bases lying between them. Written as DNA, the CDR3 is TGTGCCAGCAGTTTATTCGCGGGGTTAAGTGAAAAACTGTTTTTT. Translated, it gives CASSLFAGLSEKLFF. The full variable domain, completed using reference TRBV27 and TRBJ1-4, is EAQVTQNPRYLITVTGKKLTVTCSQNMNHEYMSWYRQDPGLGLRQIYYSMNVEVTDKGDVPEGYKVSRKEKRNFPLILESPSPNQTSLYFCASSLFAGLSEKLFFGSGTQLSVL.

The chain has TRBV5-4 and TRBJ2-3, with a possible D match to TRBD2 (6 bases). The CDR3 totals 18 residues. Germline V gene lookup returns CDR1 SGHNT and CDR2 YYREEE (reference sequence). Trimming shortened V by 2 bases and J by 0 bases, and 19 bases separated the two germline ends. CDR3 loop: CASSFKLGSSVSTDTQYF. The CDR3 DNA is TGTGCCAGCAGCTTCAAATTGGGATCTAGCGTTAGCACAGATACGCAGTATTTT.

V usage is TRBV9 and J usage is TRBJ2-7; no firm D call. Germline V gene sequence: CDR1 SGDLS, CDR2 YYNGEE. V lost 3 bases and J 6 bases, leaving 10 bases between the germline ends. This CDR3 region has 12 residues. The CDR3 DNA is TGTGCCAGCAGCGGCGTTGGTAGCGAGCAGTACTTC. This translates into CASSGVGSEQYF.

This clone was seen a few times. J is TRBJ1-1 and V is TRBV30, with D tentatively TRBD1 (6 bases). The CDR3 consists of 16 residues. V gave up 3 bases and J gave up 0 bases, with 17 bases separating them. Germline V gene sequence: CDR1 GTSNPN, CDR2 SVGIG (reference sequence). CDR3 sequence: CAWRDNTGTMNTEAFF. CDR3 coding DNA: TGTGCCTGGAGGGATAATACAGGGACAATGAACACTGAAGCTTTCTTT. Based on the CDR3 plus reference TRBV30 and TRBJ1-1, the full variable domain is SQTIHQWPATLVQPVGSPLSLECTVEGTSNPNLYWYRQAAGRGLQLLFYSVGIGQISSEVPQNLSASRPQDRQFILSSKKLLLSDSGFYLCAWRDNTGTMNTEAFFGQGTRLTVV.

The chain has TRBV9 and TRBJ1-1; D may be TRBD1 (5 bases). The CDR3 runs to 14 residues. Per germline, CDR1 SGDLS and CDR2 YYNGEE. Between the trimmed V and J ends, which lost 0 bases and 2 bases, there was a span of 8 bases. Written as DNA, the CDR3 is TGTGCCAGCAGCGTAGAGGGGCCTAACACTGAAGCTTTCTTT. Translation: CASSVEGPNTEAFF.